Listed below are T cell receptor beta chains from one sample, sequenced in a study of CD8 T cells in ankylosing spondylitis. TCRdb itself ran the 5' RACE reads through MiXCR, one entry per CDR3 protein. The repertoire holds some 150,000 distinct CDR3 sequences, with about an eighth as singletons. The sample was blood, either unsorted or a sorted T cell fraction (not recorded which). The receptors originated from a female donor with ankylosing spondylitis or in good health (not recorded which). Each CDR3 is given with its conserved first and last residue. The order of the fields is clone size, J gene, CDR3 length, D gene, V gene, CDR3 DNA, CDR3 protein. A D gene is named only where the DNA matches it firmly. Clone size, where shown, is once, few, many, or a class for clones that have expanded.

size: many; J: TRBJ2-3; length: 13; D: TRBD1; V: TRBV19; DNA: TGTGCCAGTAGTAGCAGACAGGGGAATACGCAGTATTTT; CDR3: CASSSRQGNTQYF
size: many; J: TRBJ2-7; length: 16; D: .; V: TRBV11-2; DNA: TGTGCCAGCAGCTTAGCCCACGGACAGAGCTCCTACGAGCAGTACTTC; CDR3: CASSLAHGQSSYEQYF
size: .; J: TRBJ1-1; length: 17; D: .; V: TRBV10-2; DNA: TGCGCCAGCAGTGAGTGGGGGGATGTAAAGGCGAACACTGAAGCTTTCTTT; CDR3: CASSEWGDVKANTEAFF
size: many; J: TRBJ2-5; length: 15; D: .; V: TRBV29-1; DNA: TGCAGCCTCATCCTGGGCAGGACAGTGCAAGAGACCCAGTACTTC; CDR3: CSLILGRTVQETQYF
size: many; J: TRBJ2-7; length: 16; D: .; V: TRBV6-1; DNA: TGTGCCAGCAGTCCCCAGGGGGGAATCGACCTCTACGAGCAGTACTTC; CDR3: CASSPQGGIDLYEQYF
size: many; J: TRBJ2-5; length: 14; D: .; V: TRBV5-1; DNA: TGCGCCAGCAGCGGATCTGGGGGCTCGGAGACCCAGTACTTC; CDR3: CASSGSGGSETQYF
size: .; J: TRBJ2-5; length: 14; D: TRBD2; V: TRBV19; DNA: TGTGCCAGTAGTATGGCTCTATTTGAGCGGGAGCAGTACTTC; CDR3: CASSMALFEREQYF
size: many; J: TRBJ1-2; length: 13; D: .; V: TRBV20-1; DNA: TGCAGTGCTAGAGATTGGGGGGTTGGCGGCTACACCTTC; CDR3: CSARDWGVGGYTF
size: many; J: TRBJ2-2; length: 15; D: .; V: TRBV12-3/TRBV12-4; DNA: TGTGCCAGCAGTCCCTGGGTGGGGAACACCGGGGAGCTGTTTTTT; CDR3: CASSPWVGNTGELFF
size: many; J: TRBJ2-1; length: 14; D: .; V: TRBV15; DNA: TGTGCCACCAGCAGGAGGGCAGGGAACAATGAGCAGTTCTTC; CDR3: CATSRRAGNNEQFF
size: many; J: TRBJ1-1; length: 14; D: .; V: TRBV9; DNA: TGTGCCAGCAGCGTAGAGGGACAAAGTGCTGAAGCTTTCTTT; CDR3: CASSVEGQSAEAFF
size: many; J: TRBJ1-4; length: 11; D: .; V: TRBV7-2; DNA: TGTGCCAGCAGCTTCAGTGAAAAACTGTTTTTT; CDR3: CASSFSEKLFF
size: many; J: TRBJ1-5; length: 15; D: TRBD1; V: TRBV10-3; DNA: TGTGCCATCAGTGAAGGACAGGGACGCACTCAGCCCCAGCATTTT; CDR3: CAISEGQGRTQPQHF
size: .; J: TRBJ2-5; length: 15; D: .; V: TRBV19; DNA: TGTGCCAGTAGTTTAGGGTCGGGACTGTGGGAGACCCAGTACTTC; CDR3: CASSLGSGLWETQYF
size: many; J: TRBJ1-5; length: 12; D: .; V: TRBV6-1; DNA: TGTGCCAGCAGCTCATTGCGTGGGCCCCAGCATTTT; CDR3: CASSSLRGPQHF
size: many; J: TRBJ1-2; length: 14; D: .; V: TRBV20-1; DNA: TGCAGTGCTAGAGGGGGAGGGATGGGGGATGGCTACACCTTC; CDR3: CSARGGGMGDGYTF
size: .; J: TRBJ1-2; length: 11; D: .; V: TRBV28; DNA: TGTGCCAGCAGTGATTTGTATGGCTACACCTTC; CDR3: CASSDLYGYTF
size: many; J: TRBJ2-3; length: 18; D: TRBD1; V: TRBV15; DNA: TGTGCCACCAGCAGAGATCTCGTAAGACAGGGCTCCGCAGATACGCAGTATTTT; CDR3: CATSRDLVRQGSADTQYF
size: many; J: TRBJ2-2; length: 14; D: .; V: TRBV10-3; DNA: TGTGCCATCAATGTGGCAGGTGAAGCCGGGGAGCTGTTTTTT; CDR3: CAINVAGEAGELFF
size: .; J: TRBJ2-3; length: 14; D: .; V: TRBV5-1; DNA: TGCGCCAGCAGCCCCTTTAGGGTAGCAGATACGCAGTATTTT; CDR3: CASSPFRVADTQYF
size: .; J: TRBJ1-5; length: 13; D: TRBD1; V: TRBV20-1; DNA: TGCAGTGCTAGGTACAGGGGAGATCAGCCCCAGCATTTT; CDR3: CSARYRGDQPQHF
size: few; J: TRBJ1-1; length: 16; D: TRBD1; V: TRBV18; DNA: TGTGCCAGCTCACCAGGGGACAGGGATTTGAACACTGAAGCTTTCTTT; CDR3: CASSPGDRDLNTEAFF
size: .; J: TRBJ2-1; length: 15; D: TRBD2; V: TRBV3-1; DNA: TGTGCCAGCAGCCAAGACGGGAGGACGAACCGGGAGCAGTTCTTC; CDR3: CASSQDGRTNREQFF
size: many; J: TRBJ2-7; length: 15; D: TRBD1; V: TRBV11-2; DNA: TGTGCCAGCAGCCTAATGGACAGGGGGTTCTACGAGCAGTACTTC; CDR3: CASSLMDRGFYEQYF
size: many; J: TRBJ2-2; length: 15; D: TRBD1; V: TRBV5-4; DNA: TGTGCCAGCAGGGCCGGGACAGGGGTGTCCGGGGAGCTGTTTTTT; CDR3: CASRAGTGVSGELFF
size: .; J: TRBJ1-5; length: 15; D: .; V: TRBV28; DNA: TGTGCCAGCAGTTTCCAGGGAGGGCCAAATCAGCCCCAGCATTTT; CDR3: CASSFQGGPNQPQHF
size: many; J: TRBJ1-1; length: 14; D: .; V: TRBV29-1; DNA: TGCAGCGTTGTTCACGGGGGAGGTAACACTGAAGCTTTCTTT; CDR3: CSVVHGGGNTEAFF
size: .; J: TRBJ2-7; length: 13; D: .; V: TRBV5-1; DNA: TGCGCCAGCAGCTTTGCCAGCGGCTACGAGCAGTACTTC; CDR3: CASSFASGYEQYF
size: many; J: TRBJ2-1; length: 14; D: .; V: TRBV7-7; DNA: TGTGCCAGCAGCTCCGGCGACCCTAGGGGTGAGCAGTTCTTC; CDR3: CASSSGDPRGEQFF
size: many; J: TRBJ1-1; length: 14; D: .; V: TRBV12-3/TRBV12-4; DNA: TGTGCCAGCAGTTACCAGGCAAGGAACACTGAAGCTTTCTTT; CDR3: CASSYQARNTEAFF
size: many; J: TRBJ2-3; length: 16; D: TRBD2; V: TRBV6-1; DNA: TGTGCCCCTGCCAAGCCCGCTAGCGGAAGCACAGATACGCAGTATTTT; CDR3: CAPAKPASGSTDTQYF
size: many; J: TRBJ1-2; length: 16; D: .; V: TRBV21-1; DNA: TGTGCCAGCAGCAAAGGAAGACAGGACCCAAACTATGGCTACACCTTC; CDR3: CASSKGRQDPNYGYTF
size: .; J: TRBJ2-3; length: 15; D: .; V: TRBV10-3; DNA: TGTGCCTCTGGCGGGGGCACTCTTGCCACAGATACGCAGTATTTT; CDR3: CASGGGTLATDTQYF
size: many; J: TRBJ2-7; length: 14; D: .; V: TRBV20-1; DNA: TGCAGTGCTAGAGAGGCAGGGAGCTCCTACGAGCAGTACTTC; CDR3: CSAREAGSSYEQYF
size: many; J: TRBJ2-3; length: 16; D: TRBD2; V: TRBV10-1; DNA: TGCGCCAGCAGTGAGTCGACTAGCCGGACACAGGATACGCAGTATTTT; CDR3: CASSESTSRTQDTQYF
size: many; J: TRBJ2-3; length: 12; D: .; V: TRBV20-1; DNA: TGCAGTGCTAGACCGGATCCAGATACGCAGTATTTT; CDR3: CSARPDPDTQYF
size: many; J: TRBJ2-1; length: 15; D: TRBD2; V: TRBV5-1; DNA: TGCGCCAGCAGCTTAGTAGCGGGAGGGCATAATGAGCAGTTCTTC; CDR3: CASSLVAGGHNEQFF
size: many; J: TRBJ1-2; length: 14; D: .; V: TRBV10-3; DNA: TGTGCCATCAGCCGACAGGAGTCTAACTATGGCTACACCTTC; CDR3: CAISRQESNYGYTF
size: many; J: TRBJ2-3; length: 15; D: .; V: TRBV28; DNA: TGTGCCAGCAGTTCCGCGGGGATGGGGTTAGATACGCAGTATTTT; CDR3: CASSSAGMGLDTQYF
size: few; J: TRBJ2-3; length: 16; D: TRBD2; V: TRBV14; DNA: TGTGCCAGCGCGGGACTAGCGGGAGTGGGCACAGATACGCAGTATTTT; CDR3: CASAGLAGVGTDTQYF
size: many; J: TRBJ1-2; length: 14; D: .; V: TRBV20-1; DNA: TGCAGTGCCCATGGGCAGGGACAAAACTATGGCTACACCTTC; CDR3: CSAHGQGQNYGYTF
size: many; J: TRBJ1-2; length: 12; D: .; V: TRBV3-1; DNA: TGTGCCAGCAGCCAAGGTGACTATGGCTACACCTTC; CDR3: CASSQGDYGYTF
size: many; J: TRBJ1-6; length: 18; D: .; V: TRBV12-3/TRBV12-4; DNA: TGTGCCAGCAGTTTAACGCCGGGGGGGCCCCTCTATAATTCACCCCTCCACTTT; CDR3: CASSLTPGGPLYNSPLHF
size: many; J: TRBJ2-1; length: 16; D: .; V: TRBV18; DNA: TGTGCCAGCTCACCAAGGGCGGGGAGCTCCTACAATGAGCAGTTCTTC; CDR3: CASSPRAGSSYNEQFF
size: many; J: TRBJ2-1; length: 16; D: .; V: TRBV6-5; DNA: TGTGCCAGCAGTTACTCGACTCCAAAGAAATCCAATGAGCAGTTCTTC; CDR3: CASSYSTPKKSNEQFF
size: many; J: TRBJ2-1; length: 15; D: TRBD1; V: TRBV7-9; DNA: TGTGCCAGCAGCCCCGACAGGGGGTCGTACAATGAGCAGTTCTTC; CDR3: CASSPDRGSYNEQFF
size: many; J: TRBJ2-1; length: 17; D: TRBD2; V: TRBV20-1; DNA: TGCAGTGCTAGAGATTCCAGCGGGGTGAGCTCCTACAATGAGCAGTTCTTC; CDR3: CSARDSSGVSSYNEQFF
size: many; J: TRBJ2-3; length: 16; D: TRBD1; V: TRBV20-1; DNA: TGCAGTGCCTCCCTATGGGACAGGTTAGGGACAGATACGCAGTATTTT; CDR3: CSASLWDRLGTDTQYF
size: many; J: TRBJ2-7; length: 14; D: TRBD1; V: TRBV12-3/TRBV12-4; DNA: TGTGCCAGCAGGGAGGGACAGGGTTCCCACGAGCAGTACTTC; CDR3: CASREGQGSHEQYF
size: many; J: TRBJ2-5; length: 14; D: .; V: TRBV29-1; DNA: TGCAGCGTCGAGTCCCAGGGGGGCGAAGAGACCCAGTACTTC; CDR3: CSVESQGGEETQYF
size: many; J: TRBJ1-3; length: 14; D: .; V: TRBV27; DNA: TGTGCCAGCAGCCTCCATTCCTCTGGAAACACCATATATTTT; CDR3: CASSLHSSGNTIYF